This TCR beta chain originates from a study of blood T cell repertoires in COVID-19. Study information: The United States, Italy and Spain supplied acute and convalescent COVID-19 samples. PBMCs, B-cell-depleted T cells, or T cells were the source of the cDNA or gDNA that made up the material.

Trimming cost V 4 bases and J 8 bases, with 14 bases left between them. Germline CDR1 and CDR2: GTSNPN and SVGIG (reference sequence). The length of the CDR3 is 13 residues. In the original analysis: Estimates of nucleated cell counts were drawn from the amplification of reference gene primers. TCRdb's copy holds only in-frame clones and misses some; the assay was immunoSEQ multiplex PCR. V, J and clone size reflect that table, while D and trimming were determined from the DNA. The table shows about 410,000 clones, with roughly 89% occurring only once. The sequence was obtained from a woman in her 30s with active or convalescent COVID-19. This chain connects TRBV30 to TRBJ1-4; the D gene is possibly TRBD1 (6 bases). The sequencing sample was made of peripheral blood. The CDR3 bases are TGTGCCTGGAATGGGCAGGGGACGGAAAAACTGTTTTTT. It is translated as CAWNGQGTEKLFF.